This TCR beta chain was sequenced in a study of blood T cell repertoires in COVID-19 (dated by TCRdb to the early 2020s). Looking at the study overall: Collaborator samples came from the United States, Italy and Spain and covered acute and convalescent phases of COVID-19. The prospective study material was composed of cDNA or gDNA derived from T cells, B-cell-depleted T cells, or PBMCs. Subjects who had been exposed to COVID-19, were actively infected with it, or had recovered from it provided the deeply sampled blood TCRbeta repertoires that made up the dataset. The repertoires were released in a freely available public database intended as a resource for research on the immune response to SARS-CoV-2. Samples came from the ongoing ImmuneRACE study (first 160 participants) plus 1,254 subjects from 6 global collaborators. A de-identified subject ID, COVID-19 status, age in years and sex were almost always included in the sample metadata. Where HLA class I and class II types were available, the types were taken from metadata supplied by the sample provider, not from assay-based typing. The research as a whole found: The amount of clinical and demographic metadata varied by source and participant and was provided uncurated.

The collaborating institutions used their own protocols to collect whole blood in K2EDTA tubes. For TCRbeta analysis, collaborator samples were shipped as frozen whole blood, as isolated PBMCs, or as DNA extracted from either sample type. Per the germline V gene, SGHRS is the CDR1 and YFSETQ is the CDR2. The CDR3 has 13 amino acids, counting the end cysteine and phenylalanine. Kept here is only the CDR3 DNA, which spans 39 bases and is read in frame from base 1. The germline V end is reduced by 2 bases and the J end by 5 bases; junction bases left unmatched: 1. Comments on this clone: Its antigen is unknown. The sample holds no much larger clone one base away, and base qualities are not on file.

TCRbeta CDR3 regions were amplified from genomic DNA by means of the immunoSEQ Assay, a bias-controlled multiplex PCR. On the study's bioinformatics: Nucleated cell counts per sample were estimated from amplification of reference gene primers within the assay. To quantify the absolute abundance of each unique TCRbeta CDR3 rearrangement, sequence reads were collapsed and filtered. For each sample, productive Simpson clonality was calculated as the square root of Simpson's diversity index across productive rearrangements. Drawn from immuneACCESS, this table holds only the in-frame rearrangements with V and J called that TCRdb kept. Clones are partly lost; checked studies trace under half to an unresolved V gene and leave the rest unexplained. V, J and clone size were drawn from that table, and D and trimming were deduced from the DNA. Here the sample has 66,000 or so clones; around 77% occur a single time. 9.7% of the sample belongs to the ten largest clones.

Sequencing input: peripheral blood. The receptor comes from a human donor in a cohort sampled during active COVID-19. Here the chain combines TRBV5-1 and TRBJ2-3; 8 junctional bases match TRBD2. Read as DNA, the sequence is TGCGCCAGCAGCTTCCGGGGGGGAGATACGCAGTATTTT. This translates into CASSFRGGDTQYF.